This T cell receptor beta chain originates from a study of blood T cell repertoires in COVID-19. Using immunoSEQ multiplex PCR, the repertoire was profiled, and TCRdb retains in-frame clones only, with some absent. Seen here are about 130,000 clones, roughly four fifths observed once, and the top ten hold approximately 5.9%. This CDR3 spans 14 amino acids. Looked up from germline, CDR1 is SGHTA and CDR2 is FQGTGA. V lost 1 base to trimming and J lost 5 bases; unmatched junction nucleotides: 3. This sequence joins TRBV7-3 and TRBJ2-7, with 9 bases fitting TRBD2. The sequence came from a man older than 75 with COVID-19, enrolled during active disease. Sequenced material: peripheral blood. CDR3 sequence reads: CASSLISGSHEQYF. In DNA, the CDR3 is TGTGCCAGCAGCTTAATTAGCGGGAGCCACGAGCAGTACTTC. Full variable domain (missing parts from reference TRBV7-3 and TRBJ2-7): GAGVSQTPSNKVTEKGKYVELRCDPISGHTALYWYRQSLGQGPEFLIYFQGTGAADDSGLPNDRFFAVRPEGSVSTLKIQRTERGDSAVYLCASSLISGSHEQYFGPGTRLTVT.